This T cell receptor (beta chain) emerged from a study of coeliac disease. Findings and limits, study-wide: Few TRB amino acid sequences were shared between samples; most were unique. Active celiac intraepithelial and lamina propria samples had lower TRB and TRG clonality than control samples. Of coeliac lamina propria samples, 9 of 18 held published gliadin-specific TRB sequences, versus 1 of 6 controls.

As to this clone: As yet, its antigen is unknown.

Libraries were prepared by immunoSEQ multiplex PCR; TCRdb keeps only in-frame clonotypes and omits some of them. This table holds approximately 2,500 clones, approximately 65% found once. Material for sequencing was lamina propria lymphocytes from the gut. The origin of this receptor is a woman in her 70s with celiac disease on a gluten-free diet.

The CDR3 loop reads CASSLGAGVDTQYF. The DNA for the CDR3 is TGTGCCAGCAGCTTAGGGGCAGGGGTAGATACGCAGTATTTT. The chain is built from TRBV7-9 and TRBJ2-3; the D gene is possibly TRBD1 (6 bases). Germline lookup yields CDR1 SEHNR and CDR2 FQNEAQ (reference sequence). Trimming stripped 1 base from V and 5 bases from J, with 10 bases between. There are 14 residues in the CDR3.